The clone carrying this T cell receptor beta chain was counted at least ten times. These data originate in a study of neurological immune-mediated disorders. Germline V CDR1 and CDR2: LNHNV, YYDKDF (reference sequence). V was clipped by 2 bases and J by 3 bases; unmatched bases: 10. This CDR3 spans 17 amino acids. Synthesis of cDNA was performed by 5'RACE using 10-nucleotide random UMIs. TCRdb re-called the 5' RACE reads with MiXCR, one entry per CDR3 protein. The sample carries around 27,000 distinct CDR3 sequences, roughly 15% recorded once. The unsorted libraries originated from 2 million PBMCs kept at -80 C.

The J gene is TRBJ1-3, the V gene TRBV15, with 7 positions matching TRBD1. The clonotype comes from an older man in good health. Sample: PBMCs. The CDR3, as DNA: TGTGCCACCAGCAGACGGATAGGAGGGGGCTATGGAAACACCATATATTTT. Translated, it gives CATSRRIGGGYGNTIYF.